The rows below give T cell receptor beta chains drawn from one sample of a study of OX40 agonist ivuxolimab in advanced cancers. Clones were sequenced by immunoSEQ multiplex PCR, and TCRdb holds only the in-frame ones, with some missing. The table lists some 51,000 clones, 65% to 85% of them singletons. Source: CD4+ or CD8+ T cells sorted from blood, taken in a trial of the OX40 agonist ivuxolimab. The receptors shown here come from an adult with an advanced solid tumor such as melanoma, head and neck, liver or kidney cancer. Each CDR3 is given with its conserved first and last residue. The order of the fields is J gene, clone size, D gene, V gene, CDR3 DNA, CDR3 protein. D genes are given only for firm matches. For some rows the clone size is stated as once, few or many, or as a class when expanded; others skip it.

J: TRBJ1-2; size: NA; D: NA; V: TRBV5-1; DNA: TGCGCCAGCAGTCAGGGCCAGGTTGTCTATGGCTACACCTTC; CDR3: CASSQGQVVYGYTF
J: TRBJ1-2; size: few; D: NA; V: TRBV18; DNA: TGTGCCAGCTCACCGGATACAGGGAACTATGGCTACACCTTC; CDR3: CASSPDTGNYGYTF
J: TRBJ2-1; size: NA; D: TRBD2; V: TRBV5-1; DNA: TGCGCCAGCAGCTTAAGGGTGTTAGCGGGAGGTACCAATGAGCAGTTCTTC; CDR3: CASSLRVLAGGTNEQFF
J: TRBJ1-2; size: NA; D: NA; V: TRBV29-1; DNA: TGCAGCGTCACAATTACCGGTAGCTACACCTTC; CDR3: CSVTITGSYTF
J: TRBJ1-2; size: NA; D: NA; V: TRBV28; DNA: TGTGCCAGCACTTCGGGTGGGTCAGCTAACTATGGCTACACCTTC; CDR3: CASTSGGSANYGYTF
J: TRBJ2-5; size: once; D: NA; V: TRBV5-1; DNA: TGCGCCAGCAGCCAACCGGGACGGGCTCGTGAGCAGTACTTC; CDR3: CASSQPGRAREQYF
J: TRBJ1-2; size: NA; D: NA; V: TRBV28; DNA: TGTGCCAGCAGTTCTCTATACAGGGATGGCTACACCTTC; CDR3: CASSSLYRDGYTF
J: TRBJ2-2; size: NA; D: NA; V: TRBV14; DNA: TGTGCCAGCAGCCACCCGCAGGGGGGGGAGCTGTTTTTT; CDR3: CASSHPQGGELFF
J: TRBJ1-5; size: NA; D: NA; V: TRBV19; DNA: TGTGCCAGTAGTATAGACCCAACCAAGCCCCAGCATTTT; CDR3: CASSIDPTKPQHF
J: TRBJ2-3; size: NA; D: NA; V: TRBV25-1; DNA: TGTGCCAGCAGTGAATCGGGCAGGGAGGCAGATACGCAGTATTTT; CDR3: CASSESGREADTQYF
J: TRBJ2-1; size: NA; D: TRBD2; V: TRBV27; DNA: TGTGCCAGCAGTGGGCCGGGGACTAAACGGGCCACGATTTACAATGAGCAGTTCTTC; CDR3: CASSGPGTKRATIYNEQFF
J: TRBJ2-1; size: NA; D: TRBD2; V: TRBV18; DNA: TGTGCCAGCTCACCACTGGGACTAGCGGGAGGCTCCTACAATGAGCAGTTCTTC; CDR3: CASSPLGLAGGSYNEQFF
J: TRBJ2-1; size: NA; D: TRBD2; V: TRBV9; DNA: TGTGCCAGCAGCAGGGGACCAGCGGGAGGGGAAAATGAGCAGTTCTTC; CDR3: CASSRGPAGGENEQFF
J: TRBJ2-7; size: NA; D: TRBD1; V: TRBV10-3; DNA: TGTGCCATGGCACGGGACAGGGGGTCCTACGAGCAGTACTTC; CDR3: CAMARDRGSYEQYF
J: TRBJ2-7; size: NA; D: NA; V: TRBV6-5; DNA: TGTGCCAGCACCCCGCGGGTTTGGGGCTCCTACGAGCAGTACTTC; CDR3: CASTPRVWGSYEQYF
J: TRBJ1-4; size: NA; D: NA; V: TRBV30; DNA: TGTGCCTGGAGTGAGCAACAGGTCGGCGAAAAACTGTTTTTT; CDR3: CAWSEQQVGEKLFF
J: TRBJ1-2; size: NA; D: NA; V: TRBV28; DNA: TGTGCCAGCAGTTTTCTCACCGCCCCTGGCTACACCTTC; CDR3: CASSFLTAPGYTF
J: TRBJ1-2; size: NA; D: TRBD1; V: TRBV5-1; DNA: TGCGCCAGCAGCTTGTTGTCGGACAGGGTCTATGGCTACACCTTC; CDR3: CASSLLSDRVYGYTF
J: TRBJ2-7; size: NA; D: TRBD2; V: TRBV30; DNA: TGTGCCTGGGTTTTAGCGGGAGGGCCCTACGAGCAGTACTTC; CDR3: CAWVLAGGPYEQYF
J: TRBJ2-3; size: NA; D: NA; V: TRBV7-9; DNA: TGTGCCAGCAGCTTCCCCAATGCAGATACGCAGTATTTT; CDR3: CASSFPNADTQYF
J: TRBJ1-1; size: NA; D: NA; V: TRBV19; DNA: TGTGCCAGTAGTATAGGTAGACAGATGAACACTGAAGCTTTCTTT; CDR3: CASSIGRQMNTEAFF
J: TRBJ2-5; size: NA; D: TRBD1; V: TRBV15; DNA: TGTGCCACCAGCAGACAGACAGGGGGTGAGACCCAGTACTTC; CDR3: CATSRQTGGETQYF
J: TRBJ1-2; size: NA; D: NA; V: TRBV29-1; DNA: TGCAGCGTTGATATCCCAAGTGGCTATGGCTACACCTTC; CDR3: CSVDIPSGYGYTF
J: TRBJ1-1; size: NA; D: NA; V: TRBV6-6; DNA: TGTGCCAGCAGTTATGGAGTCTGGAACACTGAAGCTTTCTTT; CDR3: CASSYGVWNTEAFF
J: TRBJ2-1; size: NA; D: NA; V: TRBV28; DNA: TGTGCCAGCAGGGAGACCTTGGGCGGGGACACTTACAATGAGCAGTTCTTC; CDR3: CASRETLGGDTYNEQFF
J: TRBJ2-2; size: NA; D: TRBD2; V: TRBV11-2; DNA: TGTGCCAGCAGCTTAGTTTCACTAGCGGGCCCTTCTGGGGAGCTGTTTTTT; CDR3: CASSLVSLAGPSGELFF
J: TRBJ1-2; size: NA; D: NA; V: TRBV7-2; DNA: TGTGCCAGCAGCTTAGCGTCCGGGGGTGGCTACACCTTC; CDR3: CASSLASGGGYTF
J: TRBJ2-7; size: NA; D: NA; V: TRBV18; DNA: TGTGCCAGCTCACCTTACGTTTCGGACGAGCAGTACTTC; CDR3: CASSPYVSDEQYF